A single sample gave rise to the 24 T cell receptor beta chains below, sequenced in a study of shared clonotypes between healthy human individuals. Clones were sequenced by immunoSEQ multiplex PCR, and TCRdb holds only the in-frame ones, with some missing. The table has some 500,000 clones, 70% to 80% seen once. Sequencing used PBMCs. These receptor sequences come from a woman in her thirties or forties in good health. Some clones in this sample may be carry-over from other donors' samples.

On this clone: One end of the junction varies from germline; a read error may be responsible. The CDR3 DNA follows: TGTGCGAGCAAGGTTCGTACGCGGAATGAGCAGTTCTTC. Its translation: CASKVRTRNEQFF. This sequence joins TRBV11-2 and TRBJ2-1; the D is unclear. Germline V gene sequence: CDR1 SGHAT, CDR2 FQNNGV. The CDR3 covers 13 residues.

This clone was found many times. The V gene is TRBV14, the J gene TRBJ1-5, with TRBD1 as a possible D gene (5 bases). CDR1 SGHDN and CDR2 FVKESK come from the germline V gene. CDR3 size: 19 residues. V lost 3 bases and J lost 2, with 23 bases in between. Here the CDR3 DNA reads TGTGCCAGCAGCCACCCGACACTTCAGGGCGTCTTCGGCAATCAGCCCCAGCATTTT. Protein: CASSHPTLQGVFGNQPQHF.

The V and J genes are TRBV27 and TRBJ2-7, with 8 bases fitting TRBD2. The germline V gene has CDR1 MNHEY and CDR2 SMNVEV (reference sequence). The length of the CDR3 is 14 residues. Trimming cost V 5 bases and J 4 bases; bases outside gene matches: 7. Written as DNA, the CDR3 is TGTGCCAGCAGTAGAGCGGGGGTGAGGTACGAGCAGTACTTC. Encoded protein: CASSRAGVRYEQYF.

V usage is TRBV29-1 and J usage is TRBJ2-7, with 9 bases identical to TRBD1. With V trimmed by 8 bases and J by 0 bases, 5 bases remained unmatched. The CDR3 consists of 13 residues. Germline CDR1 SQVTM, CDR2 ANQGSEA. Here the CDR3 DNA reads TGCAGCACGGGGGACAGGGCCTCCTACGAGCAGTACTTC. This sequence encodes CSTGDRASYEQYF.

The chain carries TRBV28 and TRBJ1-5; tentatively, D is TRBD1 (5 bases). V dropped 3 bases and J dropped 9 bases, with 18 bases sitting between them. Germline-derived CDR1 and CDR2 are MDHEN and SYDVKM. The CDR3 covers 15 residues. The CDR3 nucleotides read TGTGCCAGCAGTTTGGGACTCCGGAATCGGGCGCCCCAGCATTTT. This gives the protein CASSLGLRNRAPQHF.

V gene TRBV11-3 combines with J gene TRBJ2-3; 7 positions match TRBD2. The germline V gene has CDR1 SGHNT and CDR2 YENEEA. V was clipped by 4 bases and J by 4 bases; unmatched bases: 2. The CDR3 contains 13 residues. CDR3: CASSYGGADTQYF. The DNA of the CDR3 is TGTGCCAGCAGCTATGGGGGGGCAGATACGCAGTATTTT.

This chain connects TRBV5-4 to TRBJ2-5; no definite D call. Germline-derived CDR1 and CDR2 are SGHNT and YYREEE (reference sequence). This CDR3 spans 14 amino acids. V was cut by 3 bases and J by 0 bases, with 9 bases left in between. The CDR3 region has the DNA TGTGCCAGCAGCTCGCCCCGCAACCAAGAGACCCAGTACTTC. Translated: CASSSPRNQETQYF.

J is TRBJ2-5 and V is TRBV5-6; 7 positions agree with TRBD2. There are 13 residues in the CDR3. Germline loops: CDR1 SGHDT, CDR2 YYEEEE. Losses at the gene ends were 4 bases for V and 2 bases for J; bases not matched to a gene: 2. CDR3 sequence reads: CASSREVQETQYF. CDR3 in DNA: TGTGCCAGCAGCCGGGAGGTTCAAGAGACCCAGTACTTC.

The chain links TRBV2 to TRBJ2-2; D is perhaps TRBD2 (5 bases). Germline lookup yields CDR1 SNHLY and CDR2 FYNNEI. Trimming pared 6 bases from V and 4 bases from J, leaving 15 bases between. The CDR3 is 15 amino acids. The CDR3 bases are TGTGCCAGCAGCTTAGTGGCGACTATCACCGGGGAGCTGTTTTTT. Amino acid sequence: CASSLVATITGELFF. The variable domain in full, with the rest retrieved from reference TRBV2 and TRBJ2-2, is EPEVTQTPSHQVTQMGQEVILRCVPISNHLYFYWYRQILGQKVEFLVSFYNNEISEKSEIFDDQFSVERPDGSNFTLKIRSTKLEDSAMYFCASSLVATITGELFFGEGSRLTVL.

V is TRBV21-1 and J is TRBJ2-7; the table gives TRBD2 as D, unverified against the DNA. TRBV21-1 is classified as a pseudogene. CDR3 length: 18 amino acids. The CDR3 here is CASSTRGLAGDFFYEQYF. In DNA form, the CDR3 reads TGTGCCAGCAGCACAAGGGGACTAGCGGGAGATTTTTTTTACGAGCAGTACTTC.

The J gene is TRBJ2-1, the V gene TRBV7-3; TRBD1 is a possible D gene (6 bases). Looked up from germline, CDR1 is SGHTA and CDR2 is FQGTGA. The CDR3 contains 15 residues. V was trimmed by 3 bases and J by 1 base, leaving 10 bases between them. The CDR3 DNA follows: TGTGCCAGCAGCTTGGATAGGGGGTCCTACAATGAGCAGTTCTTC. Encoded protein: CASSLDRGSYNEQFF.

V gene TRBV6-5 combines with J gene TRBJ2-5; TRBD1 is a possible D gene (5 bases). The J call is in doubt because the DNA end fits TRBJ2-7 better. Germline loops: CDR1 MNHEY, CDR2 SVGAGI. The length of the CDR3 is 14 residues. Here the CDR3 reads CASSDRWGSDEQYF. DNA of the CDR3: TGTGCCAGCAGTGACCGGTGGGGCAGCGACGAGCAGTACTTC.

This clone was seen more than once but under ten times. The V and J genes are TRBV7-8 and TRBJ1-1; 9 nucleotides match TRBD1. Germline V CDR1 and CDR2: SGHVS, FQNEAQ. The CDR3 consists of 15 residues. The V segment lost 5 bases and the J segment 4 bases; nucleotides outside the gene matches: 8. CDR3 DNA sequence: TGTGCCAGCAGCCCCCTCGACAGGGGGACCACTGAAGCTTTCTTT. This encodes CASSPLDRGTTEAFF.

The chain joins TRBV18 to TRBJ2-7; D not certain. Per germline, CDR1 KGHSH and CDR2 LQKENI. The length of the CDR3 is 14 residues. V lost 1 base to trimming and J lost 0 bases, with 7 bases between them. The CDR3 DNA follows: TGTGCCAGCTCACCACTCGGAAGCTCCTACGAGCAGTACTTC. It is translated as CASSPLGSSYEQYF.

The V call is TRBV29-1, the J call TRBJ1-1; 9 bases match TRBD1. Trimming at V came to 5 bases and at J to 4 bases, leaving 5 bases not matched to a gene. The CDR3 contains 13 residues. CDR1 SQVTM and CDR2 ANQGSEA come from the germline V gene. DNA for the CDR3: TGCAGCGTTACAACAGGGGGCTTCACTGAAGCTTTCTTT. Translation gives CSVTTGGFTEAFF.

The chain combines TRBV18 with TRBJ2-7; D may correspond to TRBD1 or TRBD2 (6 bases each). The CDR3 runs 17 residues. Germline CDR1 and CDR2: KGHSH and LQKENI. Trimming removed 1 base at V and 3 bases at J, with 19 bases between. In DNA form, the CDR3 reads TGTGCCAGCTCACCACGGAGGGACACCTTGCGAATCTACGAGCAGTACTTC. Residues: CASSPRRDTLRIYEQYF.

A few counts support this clone. J is TRBJ2-1 and V is TRBV7-9; 9 bases line up with TRBD1. This CDR3 has 13 residues. Looked up from germline, CDR1 is SEHNR and CDR2 is FQNEAQ (reference sequence). V lost 5 bases and J lost 14; bases outside the gene matches: 10. The CDR3 protein is CASSEANRGRKFF. The CDR3 nucleotides are TGTGCCAGCAGCGAAGCAAACAGGGGGCGTAAGTTCTTC.

The chain's CDR3 is CASSSGGNTGELFF. For the CDR3, the DNA is TGTGCCAGTAGTAGCGGGGGCAACACCGGGGAGCTGTTTTTT. The rearrangement joins TRBV19 to TRBJ2-2; TRBD2 is a possible D gene (7 bases). Trimming removed 4 bases at V and 2 bases at J, with 8 bases between. Germline V gene lookup returns CDR1 LNHDA and CDR2 SQIVND (reference sequence). The CDR3 consists of 14 residues.

This clone was counted a single time. V and J are TRBV6-5 and TRBJ2-7; a possible D gene is TRBD2 (6 bases). This CDR3 is 12 amino acids long. V was trimmed by 8 bases and J by 3 bases, leaving 11 bases between them. Germline V CDR1 and CDR2: MNHEY, SVGAGI. The CDR3 region has the DNA TGTGCCAGCGGACGCGGGGACTACGAGCAGTACTTC. Its translation: CASGRGDYEQYF.

In this sample, this clone turned up a few times. The gene calls are TRBV18 and TRBJ2-5; D perhaps matches TRBD1 (5 bases). Trimming stripped 5 bases from V and 1 base from J, with 11 bases between. The CDR3 has 14 residues. Germline-derived CDR1 and CDR2 are KGHSH and LQKENI. The CDR3 sequence is CASSSEQVQETQYF. Here the CDR3 DNA reads TGTGCCAGCTCAAGCGAACAGGTCCAAGAGACCCAGTACTTC.

This clone has just one count. V is TRBV5-1 and J is TRBJ1-4; TRBD1 aligns across 9 bases. The CDR3 runs to 15 residues. CDR1 and CDR2 (germline): SGHRS, YFSETQ. The ends lost 0 bases at V and 5 bases at J; junction bases unmatched: 2. The CDR3: CASSLAGTGNEKLFF. The CDR3, as DNA: TGCGCCAGCAGCTTGGCCGGGACAGGGAATGAAAAACTGTTTTTT. The variable domain in full, completed from reference TRBV5-1 and TRBJ1-4, reads KAGVTQTPRYLIKTRGQQVTLSCSPISGHRSVSWYQQTPGQGLQFLFEYFSETQRNKGNFPGRFSGRQFSNSRSEMNVSTLELGDSALYLCASSLAGTGNEKLFFGSGTQLSVL.

The chain recombines TRBV5-5 with TRBJ1-4; a possible D gene is TRBD1 (5 bases). CDR1 and CDR2 from the germline V gene are SGHKS and YYEKEE (reference sequence). Trimming took off 1 base at V and 7 bases at J, with 11 bases between the two ends. CDR3 length: 14 residues. The CDR3 spells CASSLQGMGEKLFF. CDR3 in DNA: TGTGCCAGCAGCTTGCAGGGAATGGGTGAAAAACTGTTTTTT.

About this clone: The same CDR3 can be traced to other DNA sequences in this sample. The gene calls are TRBV5-1 and TRBJ2-1; TRBD1 matches at 7 bases. CDR1 is SGHRS, CDR2 YFSETQ, per germline. V shed 4 bases, J shed 0 bases, and the junction held 4 bases outside the gene matches. The CDR3 covers 15 residues. The CDR3 nucleotides are TGCGCCAGCAGCCGGTCAGGGGGCTCCTACAATGAGCAGTTCTTC. This encodes CASSRSGGSYNEQFF.

The chain carries TRBV12-5 and TRBJ2-3, with D perhaps TRBD1 or TRBD2 (5 bases each). Germline loops: CDR1 LGHNT, CDR2 FRNRAP. Trimming pared 3 bases from V and 2 bases from J, leaving 9 bases between. The CDR3 extends over 14 amino acids. The CDR3 bases are TGTGCTAGTGGTTTTGGGACCGTCACAGATACGCAGTATTTT. It translates to CASGFGTVTDTQYF.